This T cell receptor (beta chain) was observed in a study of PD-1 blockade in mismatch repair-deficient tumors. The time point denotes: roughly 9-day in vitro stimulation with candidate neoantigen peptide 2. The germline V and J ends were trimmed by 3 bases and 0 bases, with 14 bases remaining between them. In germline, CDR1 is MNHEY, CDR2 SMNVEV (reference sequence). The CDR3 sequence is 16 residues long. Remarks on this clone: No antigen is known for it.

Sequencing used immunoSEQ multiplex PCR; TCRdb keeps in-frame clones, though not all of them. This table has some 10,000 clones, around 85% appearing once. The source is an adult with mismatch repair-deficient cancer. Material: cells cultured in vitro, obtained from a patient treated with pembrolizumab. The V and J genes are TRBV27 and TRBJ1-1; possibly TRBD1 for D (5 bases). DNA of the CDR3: TGTGCCAGCAGTTTTAGGATCGGGACGGTGAACACTGAAGCTTTCTTT. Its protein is CASSFRIGTVNTEAFF.